Following are 31 T cell receptor beta chains from one sample sequenced in a study of CD8 T cells in ankylosing spondylitis. TCRdb used MiXCR to reprocess the 5' RACE reads, holding one entry per CDR3 protein. The data contain about 280,000 distinct CDR3 sequences, approximately 20% of them singletons. The sample was blood, either unsorted or a sorted T cell fraction (not recorded which). Every receptor here comes from a male donor with ankylosing spondylitis or in good health (not recorded which).

The sample holds a few counts of this clonotype. This sequence joins TRBV12-3 or TRBV12-4 and TRBJ2-2; D might be TRBD2 (5 bases). CDR3 size: 13 residues. The V and J ends lost 4 bases and 3 bases respectively, with 6 bases between them. Here the CDR3 reads CASSSGYTGELFF. CDR3 nucleotide sequence: TGTGCCAGCAGTTCGGGGTACACCGGGGAGCTGTTTTTT.

This clonotype was observed a handful of times. The V gene is TRBV12-3 or TRBV12-4, the J gene TRBJ2-3, with D possibly matching TRBD1 (5 bases). The CDR3 loop spans 15 amino acids. Deletions cut 6 bases from V and 0 bases from J, with 13 bases between. CDR3 region: CASSRRVRSTDTQYF. The CDR3 DNA follows: TGTGCCAGCAGCCGCAGGGTGCGGAGCACAGATACGCAGTATTTT.

The J gene is TRBJ1-2, the V gene TRBV20-1; 7 bases map to TRBD1. The germline V gene has CDR1 DFQATT and CDR2 SNEGSKA (reference sequence). CDR3 length: 13 amino acids. The trim removed 3 bases at V and 7 bases at J, leaving 8 bases unmatched. For the CDR3, the DNA is TGCAGTGCTAGGCTACAGGGGAGGGGTGGCTACACCTTC. As protein: CSARLQGRGGYTF.

CDR3 DNA: TGCGCCAGCAGCCGTTGGACAGGGTTCGAGCAGTACGTC. Translated, it gives CASSRWTGFEQYV. The chain uses TRBV4-1 and TRBJ2-7, with 8 bases aligning to TRBD1. V shed 4 bases and J 6 bases; nucleotides not matched to a gene: 5. This CDR3 has 13 amino acids. Germline V gives CDR1 MGHRA, CDR2 YSYEKL.

This clonotype occurred many times. V and J are TRBV5-5 and TRBJ1-2, with D unresolved. Trimming took 0 bases from V and 0 from J, leaving 12 bases between them. The CDR3 is 16 residues long. From germline, CDR1 is SGHKS and CDR2 YYEKEE (reference sequence). This CDR3 reads CASSLDRLQTNYGYTF. CDR3 nucleotide sequence: TGTGCCAGCAGCTTGGACCGGCTGCAAACTAACTATGGCTACACCTTC.

The V gene is TRBV12-3 or TRBV12-4, the J gene TRBJ1-5; D is unresolved. The CDR3 runs 13 residues. V gave up 3 bases and J gave up 5 bases, with 8 bases separating them. CDR3 nucleotide sequence: TGTGCCAGCAGTTTGGCTGCGGATCAGCCCCAGCATTTT. Translating it yields CASSLAADQPQHF.

This sequence joins TRBV20-1 and TRBJ2-2; the D gene is possibly TRBD1 (5 bases). This CDR3 comprises 12 residues. Trimming left V 5 bases short and J 6 bases short, with 10 bases between. Per the germline V gene, CDR1 is DFQATT and CDR2 is SNEGSKA (reference sequence). CDR3 bases: TGCAGTGCTGGGCAGGGTGCCGGGGAGCTGTTTTTT. The encoded protein is CSAGQGAGELFF.

V is TRBV6-1 and J is TRBJ2-2, with TRBD1 matching 7 bases. CDR3 length: 17 amino acids. Germline V gene sequence: CDR1 MNHNS, CDR2 SASEGT. Trimming cost V 4 bases and J 6 bases; bases outside gene matches: 14. The chain's CDR3 is CASSAGQAQISAGELFF. DNA for the CDR3: TGTGCCAGCAGTGCTGGACAGGCCCAAATCAGTGCCGGGGAGCTGTTTTTT.

This clonotype was counted at least ten times. The chain couples TRBV27 to TRBJ1-5; D gene uncertain. Germline V lookup: CDR1 MNHEY, CDR2 SMNVEV (reference sequence). The germline V and J ends were trimmed by 7 bases and 6 bases, with 22 bases remaining between them. The CDR3 extends over 16 amino acids. CDR3 residues: CASINYPEKASQPQHF. CDR3 sequence (DNA): TGTGCCAGCATCAATTATCCCGAAAAGGCGAGTCAGCCCCAGCATTTT.

This clonotype was observed many times. J is TRBJ2-7 and V is TRBV20-1; 8 nucleotides line up with TRBD1. V trimming: 6 bases; J trimming: 3 bases; junction bases outside the gene matches: 4. Germline V CDR1 and CDR2: DFQATT, SNEGSKA (reference sequence). This CDR3 comprises 12 residues. This chain's CDR3 is CSATTGGYEQYV. The CDR3 coding sequence is TGCAGTGCAACCACAGGGGGCTACGAGCAGTACGTC.

J is TRBJ1-6 and V is TRBV14; D is unclear. Germline-derived CDR1 and CDR2 are SGHDN and FVKESK. The CDR3 is 15 residues long. V was cut by 1 base and J by 9 bases, with 13 bases left in between. The CDR3 is CASSQAAPKVSPLHF. CDR3 nucleotides: TGTGCCAGCAGCCAAGCAGCCCCGAAGGTTTCACCCCTCCACTTT.

J is TRBJ2-7 and V is TRBV10-3; weak D call: TRBD2 (5 bases). V lost 4 bases and J lost 0, with 25 bases in between. CDR3 length equals 19 residues. Germline-derived CDR1 and CDR2 are ENHRY and SYGVKD. The CDR3 spells CAISGVGRTRNESSYEQYV. DNA for the CDR3: TGTGCCATCAGTGGGGTGGGGAGAACACGGAACGAAAGCTCCTACGAGCAGTACGTC.

There are a few counts of this clonotype. The gene calls are TRBV7-8 and TRBJ2-1; D tentatively reads TRBD1 or TRBD2 (6 bases each). The CDR3 extends over 15 amino acids. Germline CDR1 is SGHVS and CDR2 is FQNEAQ. With 5 bases removed from V and 4 bases from J, the gap between germline ends came to 15 bases. In DNA, the CDR3 is TGTGCCAGCAGCCCGGGGGCTTTTCCGTACAATGAGCAGTTCTTC. It codes for CASSPGAFPYNEQFF. The full variable domain, its missing parts supplied by reference TRBV7-8 and TRBJ2-1, is GAGVSQSPRYKVAKRGQDVALRCDPISGHVSLFWYQQALGQGPEFLTYFQNEAQLDKSGLPSDRFFAERPEGSVSTLKIQRTQQEDSAVYLCASSPGAFPYNEQFFGPGTRLTVL.

This clonotype was counted many times. The chain combines TRBV9 with TRBJ2-5; 7 bases are a match to TRBD2. This CDR3 has 14 residues. V shed 0 bases and J 5 bases; nucleotides not matched to a gene: 4. The germline V gene has CDR1 SGDLS and CDR2 YYNGEE. As DNA, the CDR3 is TGTGCCAGCAGCGTAGGACTAGCCGGCGAGACCCAGTACTTC. Translating gives CASSVGLAGETQYF.

This rearrangement joins TRBV20-1 to TRBJ2-3; D unclear. The CDR3 runs to 18 residues. V was shortened by 1 base and J by 0 bases, with 20 bases between the two germline ends. Germline values: CDR1 DFQATT, CDR2 SNEGSKA (reference sequence). The CDR3 sequence is CSARGRRGVRLSTDTQYF. The CDR3 DNA sequence: TGCAGTGCTAGAGGACGGAGAGGAGTCCGATTAAGCACAGATACGCAGTATTTT.

This clonotype has only a few counts. This chain joins TRBV15 and TRBJ2-5; a possible D gene is TRBD2 (5 bases). The V end lost 0 bases, the J end lost 7 bases, and 6 bases lay between the germline ends. This CDR3 region has 12 residues. Germline V gives CDR1 LNHNV, CDR2 YYDKDF (reference sequence). The CDR3 here is CATSRDGMTQYF. CDR3 DNA sequence: TGTGCCACCAGCAGAGACGGGATGACCCAGTACTTC.

This clonotype was counted between two and nine times. The gene calls are TRBV28 and TRBJ1-2; D is undetermined. The CDR3 contains 16 residues. The V gene's germline CDR1 is MDHEN and CDR2 SYDVKM. V was pared by 1 base and J by 7 bases, with 19 bases between. CDR3 DNA sequence: TGTGCCAGCAGTTTATCCTCGGGCCAAGCAACGGGTGGCTACACCTTC. Residues: CASSLSSGQATGGYTF.

The genes are TRBV20-1 and TRBJ1-6; D call uncertain. Germline V CDR1 and CDR2: DFQATT, SNEGSKA (reference sequence). V was trimmed by 4 bases and J by 0 bases, leaving 10 bases between them. This CDR3 is built from 15 residues. DNA of the CDR3: TGCAGTGCTACCCCTCGGGGCTCCTATAATTCACCCCTCCACTTT. It is translated as CSATPRGSYNSPLHF.

This clonotype came up a few times. The rearrangement uses TRBV6-5 and TRBJ1-4; D is perhaps TRBD1 (6 bases). Germline-derived CDR1 and CDR2 are MNHEY and SVGAGI. This CDR3 comprises 15 residues. V was clipped by 0 bases and J by 8 bases, with 13 bases between them. CDR3 in amino acids: CASSYSSGEEEKLFF. The CDR3 DNA reads TGTGCCAGCAGTTACTCGTCAGGGGAGGAGGAAAAACTGTTTTTT.

This clonotype was seen at least ten times. The chain combines TRBV6-6 with TRBJ2-1, with D maybe TRBD2 (7 bases). This CDR3 spans 12 amino acids. The germline CDR1 and CDR2 sequences are MNHNY and SVGAGI (reference sequence). With 11 bases removed from V and 7 bases from J, the gap between germline ends came to 15 bases. This CDR3 reads CASEGGGNEQFF. In DNA, the CDR3 is TGTGCCTCGGAAGGGGGAGGGAATGAGCAGTTCTTC.

The chain employs TRBV9 and TRBJ2-2; maybe TRBD2 (5 bases). Germline values: CDR1 SGDLS, CDR2 YYNGEE. Trimming left V 0 bases short and J 0 bases short, with 9 bases between. This CDR3 has 16 residues. Here the CDR3 DNA reads TGTGCCAGCAGCGTAGGGCTAGCAGCGAACACCGGGGAGCTGTTTTTT. Amino acid sequence: CASSVGLAANTGELFF.

The V call is TRBV15, the J call TRBJ2-1; 9 bases line up with TRBD1. J was trimmed by 6 bases and V by 0 bases; bases with no gene match: 9. Germline V gene lookup returns CDR1 LNHNV and CDR2 YYDKDF (reference sequence). The CDR3 length is 17 residues. The CDR3 region is CATSRDSGDRASNEQFF. CDR3 in DNA: TGTGCCACCAGCAGAGATTCGGGGGACAGGGCGAGCAATGAGCAGTTCTTC.

This chain uses TRBV3-1 with TRBJ2-3; TRBD2 matches 9 bases. This CDR3 is 16 amino acids long. Looked up from germline, CDR1 is LGHDT and CDR2 is YNNKEL (reference sequence). V lost 4 bases, J lost 2 bases, and 7 bases stayed unmatched. CDR3 sequence: CASSPGTSRYTDTQYF. CDR3 nucleotides: TGTGCCAGCAGCCCAGGGACTAGCAGATACACAGATACGCAGTATTTT.

Here the CDR3 DNA reads TGTGCCATCCGTCGGGACAGCGCGTACGAGCAGTACGTC. Its protein is CAIRRDSAYEQYV. The chain has TRBV10-3 and TRBJ2-7; 7 nucleotides agree with TRBD1. Trimming cost V 8 bases and J 4 bases; bases outside gene matches: 8. The CDR3 runs to 13 residues. Per germline, CDR1 ENHRY and CDR2 SYGVKD.

In this sample, this clonotype turned up a few times. The gene calls are TRBV5-1 and TRBJ1-1, with 10 bases aligning to TRBD1. Unmatched junction bases numbered 7, after V lost 4 bases and J lost 1 base. CDR1 and CDR2 from the germline V gene are SGHRS and YFSETQ. The CDR3 length is 16 residues. CDR3 protein: CASSSRDRGTNTEAFF. In nucleotides, the CDR3 is TGCGCCAGCAGCAGCCGGGACAGGGGAACGAACACTGAAGCTTTCTTT.

This clonotype was counted only a few times. This chain joins TRBV20-1 and TRBJ1-2, with 7 bases matching TRBD1. Germline V CDR1 and CDR2: DFQATT, SNEGSKA (reference sequence). This CDR3 has 13 residues. The ends lost 2 bases at V and 1 base at J; junction bases unmatched: 1. The CDR3 here is CSARTGVNYGYTF. The DNA for the CDR3 is TGCAGTGCTAGAACAGGGGTTAACTATGGCTACACCTTC.

This clonotype was counted many times. The J gene is TRBJ1-3, the V gene TRBV4-2, with D tentatively TRBD1 (5 bases). CDR3 length: 15 amino acids. In germline, CDR1 is LGHNA, CDR2 YNFKEQ. Trimming cost V 0 bases and J 2 bases, with 8 bases left between them. The CDR3 DNA reads as TGTGCCAGCAGCCAAGAGGGGGGTGCTGGAAACACCATATATTTT. Protein product: CASSQEGGAGNTIYF.

About this clonotype: A read error may produce the germline difference seen at one junction end. J is TRBJ2-5 and V is TRBV20-1; 10 nucleotides agree with TRBD1. This CDR3 comprises 16 residues. CDR1 and CDR2 (germline): DFQATT, SNEGSKA (reference sequence). CDR3 residues: CSAGDVRTGGLETQYF. CDR3 nucleotides: TGCAGTGCTGGAGATGTCCGGACAGGGGGATTAGAGACCCAGTACTTC.

This clonotype was counted only a few times. The gene calls are TRBV3-1 and TRBJ2-3; D call uncertain. Trimming pared 5 bases from V and 2 bases from J, leaving 11 bases between. The CDR3 length is 14 residues. Germline-derived CDR1 and CDR2 are LGHDT and YNNKEL (reference sequence). The CDR3 here is CASSLPGDTDTQYF. Written as DNA, the CDR3 is TGTGCCAGCAGCTTACCAGGAGACACAGATACGCAGTATTTT.

The sample holds a few counts of this clonotype. This sequence joins TRBV10-2 and TRBJ2-1; D possibly corresponds to TRBD2 (6 bases). CDR1 is WSHSY and CDR2 is SAAADI in the germline V gene. CDR3 length: 16 residues. Between the trimmed V and J ends, which lost 7 bases and 3 bases, there was a span of 19 bases. The chain's CDR3 is CASNNADGGNYNEQFF. CDR3 DNA: TGCGCCAGCAACAATGCCGACGGAGGGAACTACAATGAGCAGTTCTTC.

J is TRBJ1-2 and V is TRBV7-9, with D unclear. Germline V gene lookup returns CDR1 SEHNR and CDR2 FQNEAQ (reference sequence). The CDR3 consists of 14 residues. Trimming left V 2 bases short and J 1 base short, with 8 bases between. The CDR3 region has the DNA TGTGCCAGCAGCTTACGCGGAATTAACTATGGCTACACCTTC. As protein: CASSLRGINYGYTF.